This is a list of T cell receptor beta chains from one sample in a study of blood T cells in healthy people across ages. TCRdb called the 5' RACE reads again in MiXCR, with one record for every CDR3 protein. The sample lists 650,000 to 1,000,000 distinct CDR3 sequences; about 34% were seen once. Sequenced: blood. Receptors originate from a man aged 18 to 29 in good health. The CDR3 runs from the conserved cysteine through the conserved F or W. Each record gives: V gene, D gene, J gene, clone size, CDR3 protein, CDR3 DNA. D genes are given only for firm matches. Expanded clones are given a class, and other clones once, few, many or no size at all.

>TRBV7-2|-|TRBJ2-5|few
CASSPHKTQYF
TGTGCCAGCAGCCCCCACAAGACCCAGTACTTC
>TRBV28|TRBD2|TRBJ2-3|-
CASRFAGGFQYF
TGTGCCAGCAGGTTCGCGGGGGGCTTCCAGTATTTT
>TRBV4-2|-|TRBJ2-3|-
CASSQDSGTTLNQPQYF
TGTGCCAGCAGCCAAGATAGCGGCACCACCCTCAATCAGCCCCAGTATTTT
>TRBV7-2|TRBD2|TRBJ2-7|few
CASSLESAGGTYEQYF
TGTGCCAGCAGCTTAGAGTCAGCGGGGGGGACCTACGAGCAGTACTTC
>TRBV6-5|TRBD1|TRBJ1-2|few
CASTAQGAGSYGYTF
TGTGCCAGCACCGCCCAGGGGGCGGGAAGCTATGGCTACACCTTC
>TRBV5-1|-|TRBJ2-5|-
CASSLSADGGETQHF
TGCGCCAGCAGCTTGTCGGCAGATGGTGGAGAGACCCAGCACTTC
>TRBV15|TRBD1|TRBJ1-5|many
CATSKPDRELYSNQPQHF
TGTGCCACCAGCAAGCCGGACAGGGAATTATATAGCAATCAGCCCCAGCATTTT
>TRBV20-1|TRBD2|TRBJ2-5|-
CSALGLAEETQYF
TGCAGTGCCCTGGGACTAGCGGAAGAGACCCAGTACTTC
>TRBV14|TRBD1|TRBJ2-5|few
CASSQFGTGVGETQYF
TGTGCCAGCAGCCAGTTTGGGACAGGGGTTGGAGAGACCCAGTACTTC
>TRBV7-9|-|TRBJ2-3|-
CASSPPRGPSTDTQYF
TGTGCCAGCAGCCCACCCAGGGGACCGAGCACAGATACGCAGTATTTT
>TRBV5-1|TRBD2|TRBJ2-4|once
CASSNGGGKSIQYF
TGCGCCAGCAGCAACGGGGGGGGCAAGAGCATTCAGTACTTC
>TRBV10-3|-|TRBJ2-3|many
CAISVGDTQYF
TGTGCCATCAGTGTGGGGGATACGCAGTATTTT
>TRBV30|TRBD2|TRBJ2-3|few
CAWSRGGAVDTQYF
TGTGCCTGGAGTCGCGGGGGGGCGGTAGATACGCAGTATTTT
>TRBV25-1|TRBD1|TRBJ2-1|few
CASSDLPGQGFYNEQFF
TGTGCCAGCAGTGATTTACCGGGACAGGGGTTCTACAATGAGCAGTTCTTC
>TRBV7-2|TRBD1|TRBJ2-7|-
CASSSGQGIGSYEQYF
TGTGCCAGCAGCTCGGGACAGGGGATTGGCTCCTACGAGCAGTACTTC
>TRBV2|-|TRBJ2-5|-
CASSALPRGETQYF
TGTGCCAGCAGTGCCCTTCCAAGGGGGGAGACCCAGTACTTC
>TRBV7-6|-|TRBJ1-1|-
CASSLGQEGPEAFF
TGTGCCAGCAGCTTAGGACAGGAGGGACCTGAAGCTTTCTTT
>TRBV12-3/TRBV12-4|TRBD1|TRBJ1-2|-
CASSSSFGQGDYGYTF
TGTGCCAGCAGCTCGTCTTTTGGACAGGGGGACTATGGCTACACCTTC
>TRBV29-1|-|TRBJ1-1|-
CGAVPGVPEAFF
TGCGGCGCCGTCCCTGGAGTTCCTGAAGCTTTCTTT
>TRBV5-1|TRBD2|TRBJ2-3|few
CASSRTSGGPDTQYF
TGCGCCAGCAGCCGTACTAGCGGGGGACCAGATACGCAGTATTTT
>TRBV12-3/TRBV12-4|-|TRBJ1-1|-
CASSLGGHYTEAFF
TGTGCCAGCAGTTTAGGAGGACACTACACTGAAGCTTTCTTT
>TRBV20-1|-|TRBJ1-1|few
CSATSATEAFF
TGCAGTGCCACCTCTGCCACTGAAGCTTTCTTT
>TRBV29-1|-|TRBJ1-1|few
CSPMIIGQGLNTEAFF
TGCAGCCCTATGATCATAGGCCAGGGGCTTAACACTGAAGCTTTCTTT
>TRBV7-2|-|TRBJ2-2|-
CASSPVVGGRGGELFF
TGTGCCAGCAGCCCGGTAGTCGGGGGACGGGGCGGGGAGCTGTTTTTT
>TRBV27|-|TRBJ2-1|-
CASSWTSNNEQFF
TGTGCCAGCAGTTGGACCTCGAACAATGAGCAGTTCTTC
>TRBV29-1|TRBD1|TRBJ2-3|-
CSVERDREPFAQYF
TGCAGCGTTGAAAGGGACAGGGAGCCATTTGCGCAGTATTTT
>TRBV9|TRBD2|TRBJ2-1|-
CASSVDPPDLSGGLSEQFF
TGTGCCAGCAGCGTAGATCCCCCCGACCTTAGCGGGGGGCTTAGTGAGCAGTTCTTC
>TRBV10-3|TRBD1|TRBJ2-7|many
CATGQQTYEQYF
TGTGCCACGGGACAGCAGACCTACGAGCAGTACTTC
>TRBV6-5|TRBD1|TRBJ1-2|few
CASSLTQGGSYTF
TGTGCCAGCAGTCTGACCCAGGGGGGGAGCTACACCTTC
>TRBV12-3/TRBV12-4|-|TRBJ2-3|many
CASSLTGGGTDTQYF
TGTGCCAGCAGTTTAACCGGGGGTGGCACAGATACGCAGTATTTT
>TRBV24-1|-|TRBJ2-3|few
CATSDPGLRPDTQYF
TGTGCCACCAGTGACCCGGGACTTCGCCCAGATACGCAGTATTTT
>TRBV5-5|TRBD1|TRBJ2-5|few
CASSYQSRGGGETQYF
TGTGCCAGCAGCTACCAGTCGCGAGGGGGCGGGGAGACCCAGTACTTC
>TRBV30|TRBD2|TRBJ2-1|few
CAWSVLGGTYNEQFF
TGTGCCTGGAGTGTACTCGGGGGGACCTACAATGAGCAGTTCTTC
>TRBV15|-|TRBJ1-3|-
CATTGTYGNTIYF
TGTGCCACCACGGGGACTTACGGAAACACCATATATTTT
>TRBV9|-|TRBJ2-7|-
CASSVWGNEQYF
TGTGCCAGCAGCGTATGGGGGAATGAGCAGTACTTC
>TRBV30|-|TRBJ2-6|many
CAWSPTLSGANVLTF
TGTGCCTGGAGTCCCACCCTCTCTGGGGCCAACGTCCTGACTTTC
>TRBV7-9|-|TRBJ1-1|-
CASSSTGQMATEAFF
TGTGCCAGCAGCTCTACGGGACAAATGGCCACTGAAGCTTTCTTT
>TRBV7-2|-|TRBJ2-5|-
CASSLDPSGNEQYF
TGTGCCAGCAGCTTAGATCCTTCGGGAAATGAGCAGTACTTC
>TRBV12-3/TRBV12-4|-|TRBJ2-3|few
CASSPGDEGLVVDTQYF
TGTGCCAGCAGTCCAGGGGATGAGGGCTTAGTAGTTGATACGCAGTATTTT
>TRBV4-2|-|TRBJ1-5|-
CASSQGGARSNQPQHF
TGTGCCAGCAGCCAAGGGGGAGCTCGTAGCAATCAGCCCCAGCATTTT
>TRBV27|-|TRBJ1-1|-
CASSRLGTEAFF
TGTGCCAGCAGTCGTCTGGGCACTGAAGCTTTCTTT
>TRBV20-1|-|TRBJ1-4|-
CSATNGWDDEKLFF
TGCAGTGCCACCAATGGATGGGATGATGAAAAACTGTTTTTT
>TRBV6-2/TRBV6-3|TRBD1|TRBJ1-4|few
CASSSRQGWIATNEKLFF
TGTGCCAGCAGTAGTCGACAGGGCTGGATCGCAACTAATGAAAAACTGTTTTTT
>TRBV7-8|TRBD2|TRBJ2-3|few
CASSYGTSGSTDTQYF
TGTGCCAGCAGCTACGGGACTAGCGGTAGCACAGATACGCAGTATTTT
>TRBV29-1|TRBD1|TRBJ2-7|few
CSVVGTVISEQYF
TGCAGCGTTGTGGGGACAGTGATATCCGAGCAGTACTTC
>TRBV7-9|-|TRBJ2-7|-
CASSPSRGAGGTQYF
TGTGCCAGCAGCCCGTCAAGGGGGGCAGGGGGTACTCAGTACTTC
>TRBV5-1|-|TRBJ1-1|few
CASSHQGEGVGKAEAFF
TGCGCCAGCAGCCACCAGGGAGAGGGTGTTGGCAAGGCTGAAGCTTTCTTT
>TRBV4-1|TRBD2|TRBJ2-1|-
CASSQEPGLAGDNEQFF
TGCGCCAGCAGCCAAGAACCCGGACTAGCGGGGGACAATGAGCAGTTCTTC
>TRBV7-9|TRBD1|TRBJ1-4|-
CASSYQLTGNEKLFF
TGTGCCAGCAGCTACCAATTGACAGGGAATGAAAAACTGTTTTTT
>TRBV6-1|TRBD1|TRBJ1-5|few
CASSNRDSNQPQHF
TGTGCCAGCAGTAACCGGGACAGTAATCAGCCCCAGCATTTT
>TRBV20-1|-|TRBJ2-3|few
CSARAGRGTDTQYF
TGCAGTGCTAGAGCGGGCAGGGGAACAGATACGCAGTATTTT
>TRBV7-9|-|TRBJ2-3|-
CASSLVQTDMDTQYF
TGTGCCAGCAGCTTAGTACAGACCGACATGGATACGCAGTATTTT
>TRBV12-3/TRBV12-4|TRBD1|TRBJ2-7|-
CASSWGQVEQYF
TGTGCCAGCAGCTGGGGACAGGTCGAGCAGTACTTC
>TRBV20-1|-|TRBJ1-2|many
CSARDQAIWDYGYTF
TGCAGTGCTAGAGATCAGGCAATCTGGGACTATGGCTACACCTTC
>TRBV7-9|-|TRBJ2-1|-
CASSLGTDYNEQFF
TGTGCCAGCAGCTTAGGGACAGATTACAATGAGCAGTTCTTC
>TRBV7-2|-|TRBJ2-3|once
CASSYALGGARDTQYF
TGTGCCAGCAGCTATGCACTGGGGGGGGCGCGAGATACGCAGTATTTT
>TRBV27|-|TRBJ1-2|-
CASSSRDDYGYTF
TGTGCCAGCAGTAGCAGGGACGACTATGGCTACACCTTC
>TRBV29-1|-|TRBJ2-5|few
CSVDYNEQYF
TGCAGCGTGGACTACAATGAGCAGTACTTC
>TRBV5-6|-|TRBJ2-1|-
CASSRRTGPVNEQFF
TGTGCCAGCAGCCGCCGAACTGGACCCGTCAATGAGCAGTTCTTC
>TRBV29-1|TRBD1|TRBJ2-5|-
CSVEGTGTEETQYF
TGCAGCGTTGAGGGGACAGGTACTGAGGAGACCCAGTACTTC